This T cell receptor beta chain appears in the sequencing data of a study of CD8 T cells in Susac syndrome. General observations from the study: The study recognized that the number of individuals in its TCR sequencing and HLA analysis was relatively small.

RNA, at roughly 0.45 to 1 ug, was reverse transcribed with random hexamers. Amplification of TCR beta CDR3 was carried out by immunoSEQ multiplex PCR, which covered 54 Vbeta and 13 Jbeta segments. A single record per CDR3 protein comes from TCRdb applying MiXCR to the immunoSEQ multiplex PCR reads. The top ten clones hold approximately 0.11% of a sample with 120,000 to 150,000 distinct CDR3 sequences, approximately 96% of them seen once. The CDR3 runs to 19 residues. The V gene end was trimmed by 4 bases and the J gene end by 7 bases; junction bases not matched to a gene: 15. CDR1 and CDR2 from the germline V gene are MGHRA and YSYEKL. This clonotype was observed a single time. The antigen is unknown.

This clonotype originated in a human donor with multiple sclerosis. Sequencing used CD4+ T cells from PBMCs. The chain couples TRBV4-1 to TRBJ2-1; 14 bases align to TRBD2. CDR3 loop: CASSLAGTSGRSWGNEQFF. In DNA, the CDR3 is TGCGCCAGCAGCCTCGCCGGGACTAGCGGGAGAAGTTGGGGGAATGAGCAGTTCTTC.